Presented here are 8 T cell receptor beta chains from one specimen sequenced in a study of T cell repertoires in cytomegalovirus infection. These receptors have no known antigen. MiXCR, run by TCRdb on the reads, gives a single entry per CDR3 protein. The sample carries approximately 71,000 distinct CDR3 sequences, 20% recorded once. The sequencing here drew on CD8+ T cells from cultured PBMCs, taken from culture after CMV antigen stimulation. All receptors come from a human donor in good health (CMV status not recorded). Some clones in this sample may be carry-over from other donors' samples.

This clonotype was detected only a few times. V is TRBV11-2 and J is TRBJ2-3; D is unresolved. The CDR3 is 16 amino acids. CDR1 is SGHAT and CDR2 is FQNNGV in the germline V gene. V was shortened by 2 bases and J by 2 bases, with 14 bases between the two germline ends. As DNA, the CDR3 is TGTGCCAGCAGCTTAAGCCCGACCCGGGCCACAGATACGCAGTATTTT. Encoded protein: CASSLSPTRATDTQYF.

This clonotype was counted many times. This chain uses TRBV6-2 or TRBV6-3 with TRBJ2-1; no clear D. V shed 4 bases and J shed 0 bases, with 13 bases lying between them. CDR3 length: 16 amino acids. CDR1 and CDR2 (germline): MNHEY, SVGEGT. CDR3 protein: CASSFSEEGSYNEQFF. Written as DNA, the CDR3 is TGTGCCAGCAGTTTCTCCGAGGAAGGCTCCTACAATGAGCAGTTCTTC.

This clonotype was seen a handful of times. The V gene is TRBV12-3 or TRBV12-4, the J gene TRBJ2-7, with a tentative D call TRBD1 (5 bases). The CDR3 sequence is 12 residues long. V was cut by 5 bases and J by 3 bases, with 8 bases left in between. CDR3 DNA sequence: TGTGCCAGCAGTCGCAGGGTCTACGAGCAGTACTTC. It is translated as CASSRRVYEQYF.

A few counts support this clonotype. The V and J genes are TRBV16 and TRBJ1-2; no reliable D call. V was pared by 4 bases and J by 4 bases, with 10 bases between. CDR3 length equals 13 residues. Germline values: CDR1 KGHSY, CDR2 FQNENV. The CDR3 DNA sequence: TGTGCCAGCAGCCCCGACCCATTCTATGGCTACACCTTC. It specifies CASSPDPFYGYTF.

The chain links TRBV7-2 to TRBJ1-2; D remains unclear. The ends were cut back, 1 base at V and 1 base at J, with 16 bases in the middle. The CDR3 sequence is 17 residues long. Per germline, CDR1 SGHTA and CDR2 FQGNSA. The CDR3 DNA follows: TGTGCCAGCAGCTTAGTTCCCGAGTTACCGCGTAACTATGGCTACACCTTC. Translating it yields CASSLVPELPRNYGYTF.

This clonotype was seen a handful of times. This chain uses TRBV19 with TRBJ1-1; 9 positions agree with TRBD1. After removal of 6 bases from V and 5 bases from J, the junction contained 4 bases not matched to a gene. The CDR3 runs 13 residues. The V gene's germline CDR1 is LNHDA and CDR2 SQIVND (reference sequence). CDR3 DNA sequence: TGTGCCAGTAGGTCCGACAGGGGGACTGAAGCTTTCTTT. This gives the protein CASRSDRGTEAFF.

This clonotype was seen a handful of times. The chain has TRBV6-5 and TRBJ2-1, with TRBD1 matching 7 bases. The CDR3 is made up of 15 amino acids. After removal of 6 bases from V and 5 bases from J, the junction contained 10 bases not matched to a gene. Germline V gene data show CDR1 as MNHEY and CDR2 as SVGAGI. The CDR3 DNA sequence: TGTGCCAGCAGCTATAGACAGGGAACCAACAATGAGCAGTTCTTC. Translation: CASSYRQGTNNEQFF.

The table lists this clonotype with a few counts. V is TRBV4-1 and J is TRBJ1-5; D is unresolved. Trimming left V 0 bases short and J 0 bases short, with 9 bases between. CDR1 and CDR2 from the germline V gene are MGHRA and YSYEKL. The CDR3 runs to 16 residues. The CDR3 nucleotides read TGCGCCAGCAGCCAAGATGAGGGCCGTAGCAATCAGCCCCAGCATTTT. Translation: CASSQDEGRSNQPQHF.